The T cell receptor beta chain under discussion was sequenced for a study of T cells after yellow fever vaccination. Study outcomes and limitations: Clonotypes found in both CD4 and CD8 compartments made up a small share. Booster samples showed a return of most primary-vaccination clones (roughly 95% CD4, roughly 85% CD8). Contaminating bulk clonotypes could be abundant in FACS-sorted repertoires.

They built TCR cDNA with 5'RACE template switching, a step that put in a universal primer site and UMIs. A single record per CDR3 protein comes from TCRdb applying MiXCR to the 5' RACE reads. The sample carries some 350,000 distinct CDR3 sequences, almost 4% recorded once. Many counts were recorded for this clonotype. Its cognate antigen is unknown. The CDR3 loop spans 16 amino acids. Trimming at V came to 5 bases and at J to 5 bases, leaving 4 bases not matched to a gene. CDR1 and CDR2 (germline): SGHVS, FNYEAQ. The TCR originated in a man aged 18-30 years who received the YFV17D yellow fever vaccine. This chain connects TRBV7-6 to TRBJ2-2, with TRBD2 matching over 14 bases. The specimen was PBMCs, collected 5 days after the yellow fever booster vaccination. The CDR3 loop reads CASSGRTSGGTGELFF. CDR3 sequence (DNA): TGTGCCAGCAGCGGGCGGACTAGCGGGGGGACCGGGGAGCTGTTTTTT.